A selection of T cell receptor beta chains follows, all from one sample in a study of somatic mutations in cytotoxic T cells in rheumatoid arthritis. Generated by immunoSEQ multiplex PCR, the TCRdb table keeps only in-frame clones and is missing some. The sample yields about 13,000 clones, approximately 80% seen once. Sequencing was performed on CD8+ T cells sorted from blood. These TCRs come from an adult with rheumatoid arthritis. CDR3s include the opening cysteine and the closing phenylalanine or tryptophan. The D gene is left open where the match is weak. A row's size may be missing; if present it is once, few, many or a size class.

v_gene	j_gene	abundance	d_gene	CDR3aa	CDR3nt
TRBV9	TRBJ1-3	-	-	CASSDRVDSGNTIYF	TGTGCCAGCAGTGACCGGGTCGACTCTGGAAACACCATATATTTT
TRBV29-1	TRBJ2-1	-	-	CSVEGQMENNEQFF	TGCAGCGTGGAGGGTCAGATGGAGAACAATGAGCAGTTCTTC
TRBV7-2	TRBJ1-1	-	-	CASSSRGSYSLMNTEAFF	TGTGCCAGCAGCTCCCGAGGTTCTTACAGTTTGATGAACACTGAAGCTTTCTTT
TRBV4-2	TRBJ2-7	-	-	CASSQDGGRTPYEQYF	TGTGCCAGCAGCCAAGACGGCGGGCGAACGCCCTACGAGCAGTACTTC
TRBV7-6	TRBJ1-4	once	-	CASSLAFGGGEKLFF	TGTGCCAGCAGCTTAGCTTTCGGGGGAGGTGAAAAACTGTTTTTT
TRBV2	TRBJ2-1	-	-	CASSLAYPEFF	TGTGCCAGCAGTTTGGCCTACCCGGAGTTCTTC
TRBV11-3	TRBJ2-1	-	-	CASSPPMGTLPHNEQFF	TGTGCCAGCAGCCCCCCTATGGGGACCCTTCCCCACAATGAGCAGTTCTTC
TRBV9	TRBJ2-2	-	-	CASSRGGQVANTGELFF	TGTGCCAGCAGTCGGGGGGGACAGGTAGCGAACACCGGGGAGCTGTTTTTT
TRBV11-2	TRBJ1-3	-	TRBD1	CASSFGTGAGNTIYF	TGTGCCAGCAGCTTCGGGACAGGGGCTGGAAACACCATATATTTT
TRBV28	TRBJ1-4	few	-	CASSPWRGTNEKLFF	TGTGCCAGCAGTCCCTGGCGGGGGACTAATGAAAAACTGTTTTTT
TRBV2	TRBJ1-3	-	-	CASSAPGSSGNTIYF	TGTGCCAGCAGTGCTCCGGGCAGCTCTGGAAACACCATATATTTT
TRBV5-6	TRBJ2-1	-	-	CASSSTRDEQFF	TGTGCCAGCAGCTCGACTAGGGATGAGCAGTTCTTC
TRBV7-6	TRBJ2-7	-	-	CASSWGITYEQYF	TGTGCCAGCAGCTGGGGGATAACCTACGAGCAGTACTTC
TRBV4-1	TRBJ2-7	-	-	CASSQAATSSYEQYF	TGCGCCAGCAGCCAAGCAGCTACCTCCTCCTACGAGCAGTACTTC
TRBV19	TRBJ2-1	-	TRBD1	CASSVEWTGHNEQFF	TGTGCCAGTAGTGTAGAATGGACAGGACACAATGAGCAGTTCTTC
TRBV2	TRBJ2-1	-	-	CASSGGGGYSYNEQFF	TGTGCCAGCAGTGGTGGAGGGGGCTACTCCTACAATGAGCAGTTCTTC
TRBV30	TRBJ2-1	-	-	CAWSILNEQFF	TGTGCCTGGAGTATACTGAATGAGCAGTTCTTC
TRBV28	TRBJ1-1	-	-	CASSLGYREVGEAFF	TGTGCCAGCAGTTTAGGGTACAGGGAAGTGGGTGAAGCTTTCTTT
TRBV19	TRBJ2-1	-	TRBD2	CASSIGGRGSYNEQFF	TGTGCCAGTAGTATAGGTGGGAGGGGCTCCTACAATGAGCAGTTCTTC
TRBV9	TRBJ2-1	-	TRBD2	CASSVGDSGSPTGNEQFF	TGTGCCAGCAGCGTAGGGGATAGCGGGAGCCCCACGGGGAATGAGCAGTTCTTC
TRBV27	TRBJ1-2	-	-	CASSPWTREYGYTF	TGTGCCAGCAGTCCATGGACACGGGAGTATGGCTACACCTTC
TRBV4-2	TRBJ2-7	once	TRBD2	CASSQVALAGGPNEQYF	TGTGCCAGCAGCCAAGTAGCCCTAGCGGGAGGGCCCAACGAGCAGTACTTC
TRBV6-5	TRBJ2-3	-	-	CASSYAGPTDTQYF	TGTGCCAGCAGTTACGCCGGACCCACAGATACGCAGTATTTT
TRBV5-6	TRBJ2-7	-	TRBD2	CASSPGAGVYEQYF	TGTGCCAGCAGCCCGGGTGCGGGAGTCTACGAGCAGTACTTC
TRBV7-9	TRBJ1-1	few	TRBD1	CASSKWTGEAFF	TGTGCCAGCAGCAAATGGACAGGTGAAGCTTTCTTT
TRBV2	TRBJ2-4	-	TRBD1	CARGDRANIQYF	TGTGCCAGAGGGGACAGGGCTAACATTCAGTACTTC
TRBV7-9	TRBJ2-3	-	TRBD2	CASSFDPSGRRGTDTQYF	TGTGCCAGCAGCTTTGATCCTAGCGGGAGGCGGGGCACAGATACGCAGTATTTT
TRBV5-1	TRBJ1-1	-	-	CASSSEGQGGAEAFF	TGCGCCAGCAGCTCCGAGGGGCAGGGAGGTGCTGAAGCTTTCTTT
TRBV9	TRBJ2-7	-	TRBD2	CASSASSGTVYEQYF	TGTGCCAGCAGCGCTTCTAGCGGGACAGTCTACGAGCAGTACTTC
TRBV15	TRBJ2-1	-	TRBD1	CATSRDLNRGNEQFF	TGTGCCACCAGCAGAGATCTCAACAGGGGGAATGAGCAGTTCTTC
TRBV5-6	TRBJ2-3	-	-	CASSFRLLTDTQYF	TGTGCCAGCAGCTTCAGGCTACTCACAGATACGCAGTATTTT
TRBV6-5	TRBJ2-2	-	-	CASSYTSSGNTGELFF	TGTGCCAGCAGTTACACCAGTAGCGGGAACACCGGGGAGCTGTTTTTT
TRBV5-6	TRBJ1-2	-	-	CASSLGTDYYGYTF	TGTGCCAGCAGCTTGGGGACCGATTATTATGGCTACACCTTC
TRBV11-3	TRBJ2-7	-	-	CASSPGQRMYEQYF	TGTGCCAGCAGCCCCGGACAGAGGATGTACGAGCAGTACTTC
TRBV18	TRBJ2-3	-	TRBD2	CASSPSSNREAITDTQYF	TGTGCCAGCTCACCCTCTTCCAACCGGGAGGCCATCACAGATACGCAGTATTTT
TRBV5-4	TRBJ2-3	-	-	CASSLYQGLTDTQYF	TGTGCCAGCAGCTTGTATCAGGGCCTCACAGATACGCAGTATTTT